Below, 11 T cell receptor beta chains from the same sample are listed, as sequenced in a study of Ad26.COV2.S vaccination and SARS-CoV-2 variants. Only in-frame clones appear in the TCRdb table, and some are missing; sequencing was by immunoSEQ multiplex PCR. This sample has roughly 380,000 clones, with about 85% found just once. Treatment denoted: some 19 received Ad26.COV2.S at low or high dose, single or two shots; several received placebo; per-sample allocation not given. Sampling was done on day 63 after the first vaccine or placebo injection. The sample was peripheral blood, taken in a trial of Ad26.COV2.S vaccine versus placebo. The receptors stem from a person aged 18-60 years who received the Ad26.COV2.S COVID-19 vaccine or a placebo.

The rearrangement uses TRBV5-5 and TRBJ1-1, with D possibly being TRBD1 (5 bases). V was trimmed by 4 bases and J by 6 bases, leaving 16 bases between them. This CDR3 is built from 14 residues. Germline-derived CDR1 and CDR2 are SGHKS and YYEKEE (reference sequence). The CDR3 loop reads CASSTVTAAPEAFF. The CDR3 DNA sequence: TGTGCCAGCAGCACGGTGACAGCTGCCCCTGAAGCTTTCTTT.

This chain uses TRBV28 with TRBJ2-1, with a tentative D call TRBD2 (6 bases). Germline CDR1 and CDR2: MDHEN and SYDVKM. Trimming removed 6 bases at V and 5 bases at J, with 20 bases between. This CDR3 has 16 residues. CDR3 DNA: TGTGCCAGCAGGACATCAGGGACGGGGGAAAACAATGAGCAGTTCTTC. Its protein is CASRTSGTGENNEQFF. The full variable domain, in which reference TRBV28 and TRBJ2-1 provide the parts outside the CDR3, is DVKVTQSSRYLVKRTGEKVFLECVQDMDHENMFWYRQDPGLGLRLIYFSYDVKMKEKGDIPEGYSVSREKKERFSLILESASTNQTSMYLCASRTSGTGENNEQFFGPGTRLTVL.

The V gene is TRBV9, the J gene TRBJ1-2; 7 positions match TRBD1. The CDR3 loop spans 13 amino acids. J was trimmed by 4 bases and V by 3 bases; bases with no gene match: 3. Germline CDR1 is SGDLS and CDR2 is YYNGEE. The CDR3: CASSAPGGYGYTF. CDR3 nucleotide sequence: TGTGCCAGCAGCGCGCCAGGGGGCTATGGCTACACCTTC.

This chain uses TRBV7-2 with TRBJ1-6; 7 bases agree with TRBD1. This CDR3 comprises 16 residues. The V and J ends lost 3 bases and 7 bases, in that order; junction bases with no gene match: 9. Germline CDR1 reads SGHTA; CDR2 reads FQGNSA. This CDR3 is CASSFGRGQGNSPLHF. CDR3 in DNA: TGTGCCAGCAGCTTTGGTAGGGGGCAGGGGAATTCACCCCTCCACTTT.

This chain links TRBV7-8 with TRBJ2-7, with D possibly called TRBD1 or TRBD2 (5 bases each). CDR1 SGHVS and CDR2 FQNEAQ come from the germline V gene. The CDR3 is made up of 13 amino acids. The V and J ends lost 5 bases and 1 base respectively, with 9 bases between them. This CDR3 reads CASSRQRSYEQYF. CDR3 sequence (DNA): TGTGCCAGCAGCCGACAGCGGTCCTACGAGCAGTACTTC.

The V call is TRBV5-1, the J call TRBJ1-2, with D possibly being TRBD1 (5 bases). Germline CDR1 SGHRS, CDR2 YFSETQ. Trimming shortened V by 3 bases and J by 8 bases, and 20 bases separated the two germline ends. The CDR3 runs to 15 residues. Written as DNA, the CDR3 is TGCGCCAGCAGCTGGGATGGCGGGACGGCTCTGGGCTACACCTTC. It yields the protein CASSWDGGTALGYTF.

This chain uses TRBV18 with TRBJ1-1; the D is unclear. The CDR3 is made up of 14 amino acids. Trimming left V 6 bases short and J 0 bases short, with 11 bases between. Germline lookup yields CDR1 KGHSH and CDR2 LQKENI. The CDR3: CASSSALVNTEAFF. The CDR3 coding sequence is TGTGCCAGCTCCTCGGCATTGGTGAACACTGAAGCTTTCTTT.

V and J are TRBV7-2 and TRBJ2-4; 10 nucleotides line up with TRBD2. CDR3 length equals 19 residues. Germline CDR1 and CDR2: SGHTA and FQGNSA. V shed 5 bases and J 0 bases; nucleotides not matched to a gene: 13. This CDR3 reads CASSPHWGTSDVAKNIQYF. DNA for the CDR3: TGTGCCAGCAGCCCCCACTGGGGGACTAGCGACGTAGCCAAAAACATTCAGTACTTC.

This clone has only a few counts. The chain employs TRBV6-5 and TRBJ1-2; D remains ambiguous. In germline, CDR1 is MNHEY, CDR2 SVGAGI. The V end was cut by 2 bases, the J end by 1 base, with 14 bases between. This CDR3 is built from 16 residues. The chain's CDR3 is CASSYHRGGVNYGYTF. The CDR3 nucleotides read TGTGCCAGCAGTTACCACCGGGGTGGGGTTAACTATGGCTACACCTTC.

A single count supports this clone. The rearrangement joins TRBV7-9 to TRBJ1-2; 9 bases map to TRBD1. Unmatched junction bases numbered 3, after V lost 3 bases and J lost 4 bases. The CDR3 has 14 residues. Germline lookup yields CDR1 SEHNR and CDR2 FQNEAQ (reference sequence). The CDR3 protein is CASSLLQGAYGYTF. Here the CDR3 DNA reads TGTGCCAGCAGCTTGCTACAGGGGGCCTATGGCTACACCTTC.

The chain joins TRBV7-9 to TRBJ2-5; 7 nucleotides align to TRBD2. CDR3 length: 14 residues. CDR1 SEHNR and CDR2 FQNEAQ come from the germline V gene (reference sequence). The junction had 10 bases not matched to a gene; V was cut back by 7 bases and J by 5 bases. The CDR3 protein is CASTKSGRGETQYF. The CDR3 coding sequence is TGTGCCAGCACCAAGAGCGGGCGGGGGGAGACCCAGTACTTC.